This entry lists 8 T cell receptor beta chains sequenced from one sample in a study of molecular identifiers for immune sequencing clone quantification. TCRdb used MiXCR to reprocess the PCR reads, holding one entry per CDR3 protein. Of about 510,000 distinct CDR3 sequences in the sample, around 21% were seen once. Material: naive CD8+ T cells from blood, with Jurkat cell RNA spiked in. Subset described: FACS-sorted CD8+CD4-CCR7+CD45RA+ naive T cells. These receptors originate from a human donor in good health. Some libraries in this study had Jurkat cell RNA spiked in.

This clonotype was recorded at least ten times. J is TRBJ1-2 and V is TRBV28; D not certain. The CDR3 is made up of 18 amino acids. Trimming took 6 bases from V and 8 from J, leaving 31 bases between them. Germline assignment: CDR1 MDHEN and CDR2 SYDVKM. For the CDR3, the DNA is TGTGCCAGCAGCCGAATCCGGTCGACGGACCGATTGGTGGGAGGCTACACCTTC. It encodes CASSRIRSTDRLVGGYTF.

This chain links TRBV5-8 with TRBJ1-1, with 9 positions matching TRBD1. There are 16 residues in the CDR3. With 5 bases clipped from V and 1 base from J, the junction kept 9 bases outside the gene matches. Germline-derived CDR1 and CDR2 are SGHTS and YDEGEE. The CDR3 loop reads CASRYGTGGPNTEAFF. CDR3 DNA sequence: TGTGCCAGCAGATACGGCACAGGGGGCCCGAACACTGAAGCTTTCTTT.

This clonotype came up many times. J is TRBJ1-1 and V is TRBV13; D gene uncertain. Trimming left V 2 bases short and J 3 bases short, with 13 bases between. CDR3 length equals 15 residues. The V gene's germline CDR1 is PRHDT and CDR2 FYEKMQ (reference sequence). CDR3 coding DNA: TGTGCCAGCAGCTTACGGTCGGTTGGGTACACTGAAGCTTTCTTT. It encodes CASSLRSVGYTEAFF.

This clonotype appeared many times. The CDR3 reads CASSLRTSGMTEDTQYF. The DNA of the CDR3 is TGCGCCAGCAGCTTACGGACTAGCGGGATGACAGAGGATACGCAGTATTTT. The chain recombines TRBV5-1 with TRBJ2-3; TRBD2 matches at 12 bases. The length of the CDR3 is 17 residues. Germline lookup yields CDR1 SGHRS and CDR2 YFSETQ. V was clipped by 2 bases and J by 6 bases; unmatched bases: 10.

This chain's CDR3 is CSARLSGGPYYEQYF. As DNA, the CDR3 is TGCAGTGCTAGACTTTCCGGCGGGCCCTACTACGAGCAGTACTTC. The rearrangement joins TRBV20-1 to TRBJ2-7; D might be TRBD2 (5 bases). This CDR3 is 15 amino acids long. V lost 2 bases to trimming and J lost 3 bases, with 17 bases between them. In germline, CDR1 is DFQATT, CDR2 SNEGSKA (reference sequence).

On this clonotype: At one end the junction does not follow the germline gene, possibly because of a read error. This rearrangement joins TRBV7-9 to TRBJ1-3, with a tentative D call TRBD1 (6 bases). The CDR3 contains 15 residues. The germline gives CDR1 SEHNR, CDR2 FQNEAQ (reference sequence). The CDR3 DNA sequence: TGTGCCAGCACCTCGGACAGTAGCTCTGGAAGCACCATATATTTT. Residues: CASTSDSSSGSTIYF.

A remark on this clonotype: This may arise from a read error, as a much more abundant clone is one base away. The V gene is TRBV30, the J gene TRBJ1-2; 8 bases agree with TRBD1. This CDR3 is 12 amino acids long. Losses at the gene ends were 8 bases for V and 6 bases for J; bases not matched to a gene: 8. CDR1 and CDR2 from the germline V gene are GTSNPN and SVGIG (reference sequence). CDR3 nucleotide sequence: TGTGCCCGGACCGACAGGGGTAATGGCTACACCTTC. It yields the protein CARTDRGNGYTF.

This clonotype was detected ten times or more. The chain combines TRBV11-2 with TRBJ2-2; possible D gene TRBD1, 5 bases. CDR1 is SGHAT and CDR2 is FQNNGV in the germline V gene. V gave up 5 bases and J gave up 6 bases, with 16 bases separating them. The CDR3 sequence is 15 residues long. This chain's CDR3 is CASSQSQGRAGELFF. CDR3 nucleotides: TGTGCCAGCAGCCAATCGCAGGGTAGAGCCGGGGAGCTGTTTTTT.